One sample yielded the 28 T cell receptor beta chains listed below, sequenced in a study of control samples from healthy donors and cancer patients. Method: immunoSEQ multiplex PCR; TCRdb's copy keeps in-frame clones and lacks some. The table shows 70,000 or so clones, with about 90% occurring only once. Source material: PBMCs. Every receptor here comes from a man aged 55 to 70 with lung cancer.

J is TRBJ2-3 and V is TRBV18; D unresolved. The CDR3 is 11 residues long. V was pared by 2 bases and J by 4 bases, with 1 base between. Germline values: CDR1 KGHSH, CDR2 LQKENI. The CDR3 reads CASSPADTQYF. Written as DNA, the CDR3 is TGTGCCAGCTCACCAGCAGATACGCAGTATTTT.

The V and J genes are TRBV13 and TRBJ2-5; D may be TRBD1 (5 bases). The CDR3 totals 14 residues. Germline-derived CDR1 and CDR2 are PRHDT and FYEKMQ (reference sequence). Trimming took 5 bases from V and 3 from J, leaving 13 bases between them. CDR3 amino acids: CASSPSKGEETQYF. As DNA, the CDR3 is TGTGCCAGCAGCCCTTCGAAAGGGGAAGAGACCCAGTACTTC.

The rearrangement links TRBV30 to TRBJ1-1; TRBD1 matches 7 bases. Germline V gene data show CDR1 as GTSNPN and CDR2 as SVGIG (reference sequence). The CDR3 runs to 11 residues. Losses at the gene ends were 5 bases for V and 4 bases for J; bases not matched to a gene: 1. The DNA for the CDR3 is TGTGCCTGGGACAGGGTCACTGAAGCTTTCTTT. Protein sequence: CAWDRVTEAFF. Using reference TRBV30 and TRBJ1-1 for the parts outside the CDR3, the full variable domain is SQTIHQWPATLVQPVGSPLSLECTVEGTSNPNLYWYRQAAGRGLQLLFYSVGIGQISSEVPQNLSASRPQDRQFILSSKKLLLSDSGFYLCAWDRVTEAFFGQGTRLTVV.

The rearrangement links TRBV19 to TRBJ1-3, with TRBD1 matching over 7 bases. This CDR3 contains 15 residues. Germline V gene sequence: CDR1 LNHDA, CDR2 SQIVND (reference sequence). V lost 4 bases and J lost 0; bases outside the gene matches: 3. The CDR3 reads CASSTGQLSGNTIYF. CDR3 DNA sequence: TGTGCCAGTAGTACGGGACAGCTCTCTGGAAACACCATATATTTT.

The chain carries TRBV7-9 and TRBJ1-2, with 9 bases matching TRBD1. V lost 7 bases and J lost 2; bases outside the gene matches: 8. Per germline, CDR1 SEHNR and CDR2 FQNEAQ (reference sequence). The CDR3 totals 15 residues. This chain's CDR3 is CASTIRTGDNYGYTF. CDR3 nucleotide sequence: TGTGCCAGCACCATAAGGACAGGGGACAACTATGGCTACACCTTC. Combining the CDR3 with reference TRBV7-9 and TRBJ1-2 gives the whole variable domain DTGVSQNPRHKITKRGQNVTFRCDPISEHNRLYWYRQTLGQGPEFLTYFQNEAQLEKSRLLSDRFSAERPKGSFSTLEIQRTEQGDSAMYLCASTIRTGDNYGYTFGSGTRLTVV.

The chain is built from TRBV19 and TRBJ1-2; D might be TRBD1 (6 bases). The V end lost 6 bases, the J end lost 0 bases, and 11 bases lay between the germline ends. The CDR3 contains 14 residues. The V gene's germline CDR1 is LNHDA and CDR2 SQIVND (reference sequence). CDR3 DNA: TGTGCCAGTAGGACACAGGGACCTAACTATGGCTACACCTTC. This gives the protein CASRTQGPNYGYTF.

The V and J genes are TRBV6-5 and TRBJ1-1; D is undetermined. The germline CDR1 and CDR2 sequences are MNHEY and SVGAGI. The germline V and J ends were trimmed by 6 bases and 0 bases, with 14 bases remaining between them. The CDR3 runs to 15 residues. CDR3 bases: TGTGCCAGCAGACCCCCCGGGGTAATGAACACTGAAGCTTTCTTT. This translates into CASRPPGVMNTEAFF.

This clone appeared a few times. This chain links TRBV25-1 with TRBJ1-1, with TRBD1 matching 9 bases. Trimming cost V 4 bases and J 0 bases; bases outside gene matches: 3. Germline assignment: CDR1 MGHDK and CDR2 SYGVNS. The CDR3 contains 15 residues. CDR3 DNA: TGTGCCAGCAGTGTAGGACAGGGGTTGAACACTGAAGCTTTCTTT. This sequence encodes CASSVGQGLNTEAFF.

The J gene is TRBJ2-3, the V gene TRBV24-1; 7 bases are a match to TRBD1. J lost 4 bases, V lost 4 bases, and 4 bases had no gene match. This CDR3 comprises 14 residues. Looked up from germline, CDR1 is KGHDR and CDR2 is SFDVKD. The CDR3 reads CATSDPTGPDTQYF. CDR3 sequence (DNA): TGTGCCACCAGTGACCCGACAGGGCCAGATACGCAGTATTTT.

The chain uses TRBV5-1 and TRBJ2-5, with D tentatively TRBD2 (7 bases). The germline V gene encodes CDR1 SGHRS and CDR2 YFSETQ. The CDR3 runs to 14 residues. Trimming cost V 4 bases and J 7 bases, with 17 bases left between them. CDR3 residues: CASSAWGGEGTQYF. The CDR3 region has the DNA TGCGCCAGCAGCGCCTGGGGGGGCGAAGGGACCCAGTACTTC.

The chain carries TRBV18 and TRBJ2-5; 7 bases are a match to TRBD1. The CDR3 is 16 residues long. Germline CDR1 is KGHSH and CDR2 is LQKENI. J was trimmed by 2 bases and V by 3 bases; bases with no gene match: 9. CDR3 sequence: CASSPRGGQRQETQYF. The CDR3 DNA is TGTGCCAGCTCACCCCGTGGGGGACAGCGTCAAGAGACCCAGTACTTC.

This sequence joins TRBV5-1 and TRBJ2-6; D remains ambiguous. CDR1 and CDR2 (germline): SGHRS, YFSETQ. The germline V and J ends were trimmed by 1 base and 4 bases, with 12 bases remaining between them. The CDR3 spans 16 residues. The CDR3: CASSLLDLRGANVLTF. For the CDR3, the DNA is TGCGCCAGCAGCTTGTTAGACTTGAGGGGGGCCAACGTCCTGACTTTC.

V and J are TRBV2 and TRBJ1-2; 8 positions match TRBD1. With V trimmed by 6 bases and J by 6 bases, 9 bases remained unmatched. Germline CDR1 and CDR2: SNHLY and FYNNEI. The CDR3 has 14 residues. Here the CDR3 DNA reads TGTGCCAGCAGGGCGCCGACAGGGGCCCATGGCTACACCTTC. Protein product: CASRAPTGAHGYTF.

This clone was recorded once. The rearrangement links TRBV7-2 to TRBJ2-3; D remains unclear. CDR3 size: 14 residues. Germline lookup yields CDR1 SGHTA and CDR2 FQGNSA. V lost 1 base to trimming and J lost 2 bases, with 7 bases between them. CDR3 in DNA: TGTGCCAGCAGCTTAGTAGACCTCACAGATACGCAGTATTTT. Its translation: CASSLVDLTDTQYF.

V gene TRBV30 combines with J gene TRBJ1-6; D gene uncertain. This CDR3 spans 14 amino acids. The germline gives CDR1 GTSNPN, CDR2 SVGIG (reference sequence). V dropped 0 bases and J dropped 7 bases, with 10 bases sitting between them. The CDR3 spells CAWSVLHSNSPLHF. In DNA form, the CDR3 reads TGTGCCTGGAGTGTACTTCACAGCAATTCACCCCTCCACTTT.

The V and J genes are TRBV5-1 and TRBJ1-5, with D possibly being TRBD1 (6 bases). This CDR3 is 15 amino acids long. Looked up from germline, CDR1 is SGHRS and CDR2 is YFSETQ. Trimming removed 0 bases from V and 7 bases from J, with 14 bases in between. As DNA, the CDR3 is TGCGCCAGCAGCTTGGAGGGTAGGGGGGCCCAGCCCCAGCATTTT. It codes for CASSLEGRGAQPQHF. Supplemented by reference TRBV5-1 and TRBJ1-5, the full variable domain reads KAGVTQTPRYLIKTRGQQVTLSCSPISGHRSVSWYQQTPGQGLQFLFEYFSETQRNKGNFPGRFSGRQFSNSRSEMNVSTLELGDSALYLCASSLEGRGAQPQHFGDGTRLSIL.

Here the CDR3 DNA reads TGTGCTAGTGGTTTCTGGACTAGCGGGGGGTTTACGCAGTATTTT. Protein product: CASGFWTSGGFTQYF. This chain uses TRBV12-5 with TRBJ2-3, with 14 bases lining up with TRBD2. CDR3 size: 15 residues. Per germline, CDR1 LGHNT and CDR2 FRNRAP. Trimming removed 3 bases from V and 8 bases from J; junction bases left unmatched: 4.

The V gene is TRBV12-3 or TRBV12-4, the J gene TRBJ2-3, with D possibly being TRBD1 or TRBD2 (5 bases each). The length of the CDR3 is 12 residues. V lost 10 bases, J lost 4 bases, and 12 bases lay in between. CDR3: CAIREGADTQYF. Written as DNA, the CDR3 is TGTGCCATACGGGAAGGGGCAGATACGCAGTATTTT.

The chain employs TRBV3-1 (or the pseudogene TRBV3-2) and TRBJ2-4, with 12 bases matching TRBD1. The germline V gene encodes CDR1 LGHDT and CDR2 YNNKEL (reference sequence). Unmatched junction bases numbered 4, after V lost 4 bases and J lost 3 bases. This CDR3 is built from 16 residues. CDR3 sequence (DNA): TGTGCCAGCAGCCGTGGGACAGGGGGCCGCAAAAACATTCAGTACTTC. This encodes CASSRGTGGRKNIQYF.

CDR3 sequence: CASSLSGSGNQPQHF. In DNA form, the CDR3 reads TGCGCCAGCAGCTTGTCAGGGAGTGGCAATCAGCCCCAGCATTTT. The chain is built from TRBV5-1 and TRBJ1-5; possible D gene TRBD1, 5 bases. The germline V gene has CDR1 SGHRS and CDR2 YFSETQ. Trimming stripped 1 base from V and 2 bases from J, with 10 bases between. CDR3 length: 15 residues.

The rearrangement uses TRBV2 and TRBJ2-3, with D uncertain. CDR3 length: 14 amino acids. Germline CDR1 and CDR2: SNHLY and FYNNEI. The V and J ends lost 7 bases and 2 bases respectively, with 13 bases between them. CDR3 in DNA: TGTGCCAGCAAAACATCAAGGGACACAGATACGCAGTATTTT. It specifies CASKTSRDTDTQYF.

The count of this clone is one. CDR3 sequence (DNA): TGTGCCAGCAGCGTAGGAAAAAGGGGGGCTAATGAAAAACTGTTTTTT. Residues: CASSVGKRGANEKLFF. This chain links TRBV9 with TRBJ1-4, with D maybe TRBD1 (6 bases). Trimming shortened V by 0 bases and J by 3 bases, and 12 bases separated the two germline ends. Germline V gene lookup returns CDR1 SGDLS and CDR2 YYNGEE. CDR3 length equals 16 residues.

The chain couples TRBV7-3 to TRBJ2-5; 8 bases line up with TRBD1. This CDR3 comprises 14 residues. V lost 2 bases and J lost 5; bases outside the gene matches: 4. CDR1 and CDR2 (germline): SGHTA, FQGTGA. This chain's CDR3 is CASSLGTGSETQYF. For the CDR3, the DNA is TGTGCCAGCAGCTTAGGGACAGGATCGGAGACCCAGTACTTC.

V gene TRBV10-2 combines with J gene TRBJ2-6; tentatively, D is TRBD2 (5 bases). Per germline, CDR1 WSHSY and CDR2 SAAADI. CDR3 length: 15 amino acids. Trimming shortened V by 6 bases and J by 0 bases, and 9 bases separated the two germline ends. The CDR3 protein is CASSLAHSGANVLTF. The CDR3 nucleotides read TGCGCCAGCAGCCTAGCTCACTCTGGGGCCAACGTCCTGACTTTC.

The rearrangement joins TRBV5-1 to TRBJ2-3; D uncertain. Germline CDR1 reads SGHRS; CDR2 reads YFSETQ. Trimming cost V 2 bases and J 4 bases, with 11 bases left between them. The CDR3 covers 14 residues. CDR3: CASSLAPRPDTQYF. The CDR3 bases are TGCGCCAGCAGCTTAGCCCCGCGTCCAGATACGCAGTATTTT.

The CDR3 loop is CASSLPTGRTEAFF. CDR3 DNA sequence: TGTGCCAGCAGCTTACCGACAGGGAGGACTGAAGCTTTCTTT. V usage is TRBV7-9 and J usage is TRBJ1-1, with 7 bases lining up with TRBD1. V trimming: 2 bases; J trimming: 5 bases; junction bases outside the gene matches: 5. The CDR3 loop spans 14 amino acids. Germline CDR1 SEHNR, CDR2 FQNEAQ (reference sequence).

The chain carries TRBV25-1 and TRBJ1-2; D ambiguous. Germline V gene sequence: CDR1 MGHDK, CDR2 SYGVNS. V was trimmed by 4 bases and J by 3 bases, leaving 21 bases between them. The CDR3 is 17 amino acids. The CDR3 loop is CASSGLRTQIGYYGYTF. DNA of the CDR3: TGTGCCAGCAGTGGGTTACGTACCCAAATCGGGTACTATGGCTACACCTTC.

This chain links TRBV5-4 with TRBJ1-1, with D maybe TRBD1 (5 bases). The CDR3 totals 13 residues. V was shortened by 4 bases and J by 1 base, with 8 bases between the two germline ends. CDR1 is SGHNT, CDR2 YYREEE, per germline (reference sequence). As DNA, the CDR3 is TGTGCCAGCAGCGTGGACACGAACACTGAAGCTTTCTTT. Amino acids: CASSVDTNTEAFF.